This passage covers 24 T cell receptor beta chains from one sample sequenced in a study of early T cells in non-severe SARS-CoV-2 infection. MiXCR was run by TCRdb on the 5' RACE reads, yielding one entry per CDR3 protein. The table includes about 69,000 distinct CDR3 sequences, 8.5% to 10% detected once. Sequenced input: whole blood. The source is an adult who was a healthcare worker with PCR-confirmed SARS-CoV-2 infection or an uninfected control (not recorded which).

This clonotype was seen more than once but under ten times. The rearrangement joins TRBV20-1 to TRBJ2-3, with 10 bases fitting TRBD2. The V gene end was trimmed by 0 bases and the J gene end by 2 bases; junction bases not matched to a gene: 5. This CDR3 is 16 amino acids long. CDR1 DFQATT and CDR2 SNEGSKA come from the germline V gene (reference sequence). For the CDR3, the DNA is TGCAGTGCTAGAGACGTTAGCGGGAGGTTCACAGATACGCAGTATTTT. Amino acid sequence: CSARDVSGRFTDTQYF.

V gene TRBV5-8 combines with J gene TRBJ1-2; 7 bases line up with TRBD1. Trimming cost V 2 bases and J 12 bases; bases outside gene matches: 7. The germline V gene encodes CDR1 SGHTS and CDR2 YDEGEE. This CDR3 has 12 amino acids. The CDR3, as DNA: TGTGCCAGCAGCTTTAGACAGGGCGCCAACACCTTC. It specifies CASSFRQGANTF.

The chain combines TRBV20-1 with TRBJ1-3; TRBD1 might be the D (5 bases). This CDR3 comprises 15 residues. V shed 3 bases and J shed 1 base, with 13 bases lying between them. Germline CDR1 reads DFQATT; CDR2 reads SNEGSKA (reference sequence). The CDR3 protein is CSASSGTLSGNTIYF. CDR3 DNA: TGCAGTGCTAGCTCCGGGACCTTATCTGGAAACACCATATATTTT.

The chain recombines TRBV27 with TRBJ2-2, with 9 bases that match TRBD1. The trim removed 5 bases at V and 0 bases at J, leaving 4 bases unmatched. The CDR3 has 16 amino acids. The germline V gene has CDR1 MNHEY and CDR2 SMNVEV (reference sequence). The DNA of the CDR3 is TGTGCCAGCAGTCAAAGGACAGGGGCGAACACCGGGGAGCTGTTTTTT. Translation gives CASSQRTGANTGELFF.

V and J are TRBV20-1 and TRBJ1-2; 8 nucleotides line up with TRBD1. V was clipped by 3 bases and J by 0 bases; unmatched bases: 3. Germline CDR1 is DFQATT and CDR2 is SNEGSKA (reference sequence). The CDR3 is 14 amino acids. CDR3 in amino acids: CSARGQEPNYGYTF. The DNA for the CDR3 is TGCAGTGCTAGGGGACAGGAGCCTAACTATGGCTACACCTTC.

This clonotype was detected only a few times. V and J are TRBV7-3 and TRBJ2-3; D remains unclear. The CDR3 consists of 15 residues. Trimming stripped 0 bases from V and 2 bases from J, with 9 bases between. Germline V gives CDR1 SGHTA, CDR2 FQGTGA. DNA of the CDR3: TGTGCCAGCAGCTTAACAGGACCTTTCACAGATACGCAGTATTTT. It yields the protein CASSLTGPFTDTQYF.

The table lists this clonotype with many counts. The V and J genes are TRBV24-1 and TRBJ2-3; 7 positions match TRBD1. This CDR3 spans 15 amino acids. Per the germline V gene, CDR1 is KGHDR and CDR2 is SFDVKD. V lost 3 bases and J lost 3; bases outside the gene matches: 5. CDR3 bases: TGTGCCACCAGTGATCCCAGCAGGGGGACAGATACGCAGTATTTT. As protein: CATSDPSRGTDTQYF.

The sample holds many counts of this clonotype. The chain employs TRBV7-9 and TRBJ2-7, with D possibly being TRBD2 (6 bases). V was cut by 5 bases and J by 9 bases, with 14 bases left in between. The length of the CDR3 is 12 residues. Germline CDR1 is SEHNR and CDR2 is FQNEAQ (reference sequence). CDR3 residues: CASSAPRGGQYF. CDR3 sequence (DNA): TGTGCCAGCAGCGCCCCCCGGGGAGGGCAGTACTTC.

This clonotype was observed at least ten times. V gene TRBV5-1 combines with J gene TRBJ1-1; the match to TRBD1 covers 8 bases. Germline assignment: CDR1 SGHRS and CDR2 YFSETQ. J gave up 5 bases and V 4 bases, and 4 bases lay outside the gene matches. The CDR3 covers 13 residues. The DNA for the CDR3 is TGCGCCAGCAGCCGGGACAGGAGGACTGAAGCTTTCTTT. Its translation: CASSRDRRTEAFF.

The gene calls are TRBV2 and TRBJ2-7; 13 bases match TRBD2. From germline, CDR1 is SNHLY and CDR2 FYNNEI. With V trimmed by 6 bases and J by 5 bases, 4 bases remained unmatched. This CDR3 region has 14 residues. The CDR3 loop is CASRGGLAGHEQYF. DNA of the CDR3: TGTGCCAGCAGAGGGGGACTAGCGGGACACGAGCAGTACTTC.

This clonotype appeared a few times. The chain is built from TRBV20-1 and TRBJ2-5; D tentatively fits TRBD1 or TRBD2 (5 bases each). The V gene's germline CDR1 is DFQATT and CDR2 SNEGSKA (reference sequence). Between the trimmed V and J ends, which lost 5 bases and 7 bases, there was a span of 14 bases. The CDR3 runs to 12 residues. The CDR3 spells CSARRDQWTQYF. CDR3 DNA: TGCAGTGCTCGAAGGGACCAATGGACCCAGTACTTC.

This clonotype was counted ten times or more. The chain has TRBV29-1 and TRBJ1-1; D not certain. Per the germline V gene, CDR1 is SQVTM and CDR2 is ANQGSEA. Trimming shortened V by 6 bases and J by 1 base, and 18 bases separated the two germline ends. This CDR3 is built from 15 residues. The CDR3 is CSVADPRFGNTEAFF. The CDR3 DNA is TGCAGCGTCGCGGACCCGCGATTTGGGAACACTGAAGCTTTCTTT.

Ten or more counts support this clonotype. The V call is TRBV19, the J call TRBJ2-2, with 9 bases fitting TRBD1. V trimming: 5 bases; J trimming: 7 bases; junction bases outside the gene matches: 8. This CDR3 is 15 amino acids long. CDR1 is LNHDA and CDR2 is SQIVND in the germline V gene (reference sequence). In nucleotides, the CDR3 is TGTGCCAGTAGTGTGCAACAGGGGGCAGGCGGGGAGCTGTTTTTT. Protein product: CASSVQQGAGGELFF.

This clonotype was observed a few times. V is TRBV21-1 and J is TRBJ2-3; no check of the table's D call, TRBD1, against the DNA was made. TRBV21-1 is designated a pseudogene. This CDR3 region has 16 residues. Here the CDR3 DNA reads TGTGCCAGCGTTTTCGGGGACAGCCGTTTTTCGGATACGCAGTATTTT. It codes for CASVFGDSRFSDTQYF.

Many counts were recorded for this clonotype. The chain carries TRBV7-9 and TRBJ2-2, with D perhaps TRBD2 (6 bases). Germline CDR1 SEHNR, CDR2 FQNEAQ (reference sequence). V was trimmed by 4 bases and J by 0 bases, leaving 9 bases between them. The CDR3 has 15 residues. Written as DNA, the CDR3 is TGTGCCAGCAGCTCGGGACTGGCGAACACCGGGGAGCTGTTTTTT. This sequence encodes CASSSGLANTGELFF. Full variable domain (missing parts from reference TRBV7-9 and TRBJ2-2): DTGVSQNPRHKITKRGQNVTFRCDPISEHNRLYWYRQTLGQGPEFLTYFQNEAQLEKSRLLSDRFSAERPKGSFSTLEIQRTEQGDSAMYLCASSSGLANTGELFFGEGSRLTVL.

V gene TRBV3-1 combines with J gene TRBJ2-7; a weak D match, TRBD2 (6 bases). Germline CDR1 and CDR2: LGHDT and YNNKEL (reference sequence). V shed 4 bases and J shed 6 bases, with 10 bases lying between them. The CDR3 is made up of 12 amino acids. This chain's CDR3 is CASSLSGLEQYF. CDR3 bases: TGTGCCAGCAGCCTCTCGGGACTCGAGCAGTACTTC.

The chain couples TRBV10-3 to TRBJ2-7; a possible D gene is TRBD1 (6 bases). Germline V CDR1 and CDR2: ENHRY, SYGVKD. The length of the CDR3 is 15 residues. Trimming took off 6 bases at V and 7 bases at J, with 22 bases between the two ends. For the CDR3, the DNA is TGTGCCATCAGAAGGGACATTGGGGTTCTCACGGAGCAGTACTTC. Protein product: CAIRRDIGVLTEQYF.

The CDR3 sequence is CSAEQGDYGYTF. CDR3 coding DNA: TGCAGTGCGGAACAGGGAGACTATGGCTACACCTTC. The chain uses TRBV20-1 and TRBJ1-2; D perhaps matches TRBD1 (6 bases). This CDR3 comprises 12 residues. V shed 6 bases and J shed 3 bases, with 11 bases lying between them. CDR1 and CDR2 (germline): DFQATT, SNEGSKA (reference sequence).

This clonotype was seen ten or more times. The CDR3 protein is CRGLAGESSYNEQFF. The CDR3 DNA is TGCAGAGGACTAGCGGGAGAGAGCTCCTACAATGAGCAGTTCTTC. The chain has TRBV20-1 and TRBJ2-1, with 13 bases fitting TRBD2. The germline V gene has CDR1 DFQATT and CDR2 SNEGSKA (reference sequence). The CDR3 runs to 15 residues.

This clonotype has a count of ten or more. V is TRBV24-1 and J is TRBJ2-5; 12 nucleotides match TRBD2. CDR3 length: 16 amino acids. Germline V gene lookup returns CDR1 KGHDR and CDR2 SFDVKD. V was clipped by 4 bases and J by 3 bases; unmatched bases: 5. The CDR3 DNA is TGTGCCACCAGTGACCTAGCGGGAGGGATAAAAGAGACCCAGTACTTC. It encodes CATSDLAGGIKETQYF.

This clonotype was observed at least ten times. This chain uses TRBV27 with TRBJ2-1, with a weak D call TRBD2 (5 bases). CDR1 is MNHEY and CDR2 is SMNVEV in the germline V gene (reference sequence). The CDR3 runs 16 residues. V dropped 6 bases and J dropped 0 bases, with 15 bases sitting between them. CDR3 bases: TGTGCCAGCAGAGCTCAGGAGGTGGGCTCCTACAATGAGCAGTTCTTC. The encoded protein is CASRAQEVGSYNEQFF.

V is TRBV5-5 and J is TRBJ2-6; D call uncertain. The germline V gene has CDR1 SGHKS and CDR2 YYEKEE (reference sequence). V lost 3 bases, J lost 0 bases, and 4 bases lay in between. CDR3 length: 14 residues. The CDR3 region has the DNA TGTGCCAGCAGCTCCGACTCTGGGGCCAACGTCCTGACTTTC. Encoded protein: CASSSDSGANVLTF.

This clonotype has just a few counts. The rearrangement joins TRBV7-9 to TRBJ2-7; no firm D call. In germline, CDR1 is SEHNR, CDR2 FQNEAQ (reference sequence). V lost 5 bases to trimming and J lost 2 bases, with 13 bases between them. This CDR3 region has 14 residues. CDR3 amino acids: CASSLDAATYEQYF. DNA for the CDR3: TGTGCCAGCAGCCTCGACGCGGCAACCTACGAGCAGTACTTC.

The chain joins TRBV20-1 to TRBJ2-2, with D perhaps matching TRBD1 (6 bases). CDR3 length equals 12 residues. Germline CDR1 reads DFQATT; CDR2 reads SNEGSKA (reference sequence). The V end lost 6 bases, the J end lost 9 bases, and 14 bases lay between the germline ends. CDR3 sequence (DNA): TGCAGTGCAACACAGGGAATTCGGGAGCTGTTTTTT. This sequence encodes CSATQGIRELFF.